This T cell receptor beta chain was identified during a study of monozygotic twins with cystic fibrosis. Assay used: immunoSEQ multiplex PCR; TCRdb lists only in-frame clones, some missing. The sample holds about 14,000 clones, 95% to 99% seen once. CDR3 length equals 15 residues. Germline CDR1 reads SGHVS; CDR2 reads FQNEAQ. V lost 4 bases and J 0 bases, leaving 9 bases between the germline ends. The TCR originated in a girl aged 2-9 years with cystic fibrosis. This chain uses TRBV7-8 with TRBJ1-4, with D possibly being TRBD1 (6 bases). The material sequenced was blood. CDR3 sequence (DNA): TGTGCCAGCAGCTCACGGACAGCAACTAATGAAAAACTGTTTTTT. It specifies CASSSRTATNEKLFF.